These T cell receptor beta chains were read from a single sample in a study of glioma-infiltrating T cells. TCRdb re-derived calls from the multiplex PCR reads in MiXCR, one entry per CDR3 protein. The sample yields around 99,000 distinct CDR3 sequences, less than 30% seen once. Sequenced input: glioma tissue, nonneoplastic brain tissue, or PBMCs (not recorded which). These TCRs come from a human donor with low-grade glioma or glioblastoma, undergoing nonglioma brain surgery, or in good health (not recorded which). The CDR3 runs from the conserved cysteine through the conserved F or W. Each record gives: J gene, V gene, CDR3 protein.

TRBJ1-2 | TRBV6-2/TRBV6-3 | CASSLTGHYGYFF
TRBJ1-5 | TRBV12-3/TRBV12-4 | CASSSRRGRNQPQHF
TRBJ2-2 | TRBV3-1 | CASTLTGELFF
TRBJ1-1 | TRBV6-2/TRBV6-3 | CASSSRQGGEAFF
TRBJ1-3 | TRBV19 | CASMGQGQLSGNTIYF
TRBJ1-4 | TRBV10-3 | CAMPTLRMEATNEKLFF
TRBJ1-4 | TRBV5-6 | CASSLLTASLNEKLFF
TRBJ2-5 | TRBV5-5 | CASSPGTSPDQETQYF
TRBJ2-7 | TRBV4-3 | CASSQGLSGTGRYEQYF
TRBJ2-1 | TRBV12-3/TRBV12-4 | CASSSPGQGRDEQFF
TRBJ2-3 | TRBV4-1 | CASSPYGAGGGDTQYF
TRBJ2-1 | TRBV6-8 | CASSFSDIKFF
TRBJ2-5 | TRBV7-2 | CASSFTQGSETQYF
TRBJ2-2 | TRBV7-9 | CASSLVRGNTGELFF
TRBJ1-2 | TRBV29-1 | CSDARGDNYGYTF
TRBJ2-7 | TRBV29-1 | CSVPPNSYEQYF
TRBJ2-7 | TRBV4-3 | CASSHMTSGSYEQYF
TRBJ2-3 | TRBV7-5 | CISVPEAIAEGTHTDTQYF
TRBJ2-7 | TRBV19 | CASRRGSYEQYF
TRBJ1-1 | TRBV28 | CASSQIRENTEAFF
TRBJ2-1 | TRBV29-1 | CSVEGGAHNEQFF
TRBJ2-7 | TRBV6-9 | CASSYGLAYEHYF
TRBJ2-7 | TRBV6-1 | CASSRGQLYEQYF
TRBJ1-2 | TRBV2 | CASSEDEFGTEKF
TRBJ2-7 | TRBV29-1 | CRVLPTSGRHYEQYF
TRBJ1-5 | TRBV5-1 | CASSPLGTRGQPQHF
TRBJ2-7 | TRBV19 | CASSRTLSYEQYF
TRBJ2-7 | TRBV14 | CASSPYMGSYKQYF